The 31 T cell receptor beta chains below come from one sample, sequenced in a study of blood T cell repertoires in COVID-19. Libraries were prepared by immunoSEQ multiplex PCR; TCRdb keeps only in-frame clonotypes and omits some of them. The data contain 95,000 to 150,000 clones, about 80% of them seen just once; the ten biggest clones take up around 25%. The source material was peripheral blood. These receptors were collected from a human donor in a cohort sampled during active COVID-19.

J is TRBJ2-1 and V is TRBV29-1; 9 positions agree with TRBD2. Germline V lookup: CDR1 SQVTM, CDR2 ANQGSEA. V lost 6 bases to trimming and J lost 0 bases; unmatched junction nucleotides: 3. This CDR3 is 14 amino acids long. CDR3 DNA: TGCAGCGTCGGTAGCGGGAGCTCCTACAATGAGCAGTTCTTC. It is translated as CSVGSGSSYNEQFF.

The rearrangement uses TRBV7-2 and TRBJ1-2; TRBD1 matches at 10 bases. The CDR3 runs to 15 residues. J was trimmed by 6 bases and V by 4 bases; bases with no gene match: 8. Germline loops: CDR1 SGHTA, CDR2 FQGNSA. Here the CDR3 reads CASSSGTGEIDGYTF. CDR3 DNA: TGTGCCAGCAGCTCCGGGACAGGGGAGATCGATGGCTACACCTTC.

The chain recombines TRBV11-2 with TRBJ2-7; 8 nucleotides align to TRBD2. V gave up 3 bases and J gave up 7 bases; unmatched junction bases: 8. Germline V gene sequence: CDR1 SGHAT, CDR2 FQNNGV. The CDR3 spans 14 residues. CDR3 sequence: CASSFSGTQVEQYF. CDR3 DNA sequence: TGTGCCAGCAGCTTTAGCGGGACCCAGGTGGAGCAGTACTTC.

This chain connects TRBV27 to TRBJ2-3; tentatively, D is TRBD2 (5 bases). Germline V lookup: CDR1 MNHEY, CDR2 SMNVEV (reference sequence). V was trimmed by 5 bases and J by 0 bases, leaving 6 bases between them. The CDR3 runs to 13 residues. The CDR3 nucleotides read TGTGCCAGCAGTAAGCGGAGCACAGATACGCAGTATTTT. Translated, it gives CASSKRSTDTQYF.

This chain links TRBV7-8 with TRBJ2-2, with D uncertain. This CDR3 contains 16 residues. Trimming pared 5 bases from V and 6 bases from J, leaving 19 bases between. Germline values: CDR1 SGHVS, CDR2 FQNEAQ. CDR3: CASSPRVSTPAGELFF. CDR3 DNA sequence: TGTGCCAGCAGCCCGCGCGTATCAACTCCGGCCGGGGAGCTGTTTTTT.

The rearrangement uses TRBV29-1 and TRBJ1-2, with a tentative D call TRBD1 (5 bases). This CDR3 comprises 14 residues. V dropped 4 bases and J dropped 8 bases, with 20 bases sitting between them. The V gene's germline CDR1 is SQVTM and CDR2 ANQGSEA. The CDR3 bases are TGCAGCGTTGCTCTTGGACACTTGGCGTACGGCTACACCTTC. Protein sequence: CSVALGHLAYGYTF.

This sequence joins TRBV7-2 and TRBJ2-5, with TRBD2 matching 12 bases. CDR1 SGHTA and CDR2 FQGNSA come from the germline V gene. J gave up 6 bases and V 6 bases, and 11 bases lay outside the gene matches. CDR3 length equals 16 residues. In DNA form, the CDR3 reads TGTGCCAGCAGTCCGAGGACTAGCGGGATCTTACAGACCCAGTACTTC. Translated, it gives CASSPRTSGILQTQYF.

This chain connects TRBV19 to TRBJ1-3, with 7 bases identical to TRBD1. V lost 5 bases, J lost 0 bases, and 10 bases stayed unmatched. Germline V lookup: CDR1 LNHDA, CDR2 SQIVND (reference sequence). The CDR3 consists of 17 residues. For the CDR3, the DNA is TGTGCCAGTAGTTCAGGACCGGGACAGAGCTCTGGAAACACCATATATTTT. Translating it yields CASSSGPGQSSGNTIYF.

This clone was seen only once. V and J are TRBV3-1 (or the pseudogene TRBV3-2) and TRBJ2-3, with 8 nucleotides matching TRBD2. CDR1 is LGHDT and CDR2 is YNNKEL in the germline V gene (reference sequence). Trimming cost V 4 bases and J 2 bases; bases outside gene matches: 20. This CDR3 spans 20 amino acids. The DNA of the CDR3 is TGTGCCAGCAGCCCAAGGTGGCCCCCTAGACGGGGGGGGAACACAGATACGCAGTATTTT. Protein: CASSPRWPPRRGGNTDTQYF.

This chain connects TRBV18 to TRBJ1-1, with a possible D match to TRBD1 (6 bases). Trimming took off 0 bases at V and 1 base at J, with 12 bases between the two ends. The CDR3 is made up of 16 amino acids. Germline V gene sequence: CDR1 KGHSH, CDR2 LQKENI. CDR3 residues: CASSPPGQRKNTEAFF. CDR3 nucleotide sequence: TGTGCCAGCTCACCACCTGGACAGCGGAAGAACACTGAAGCTTTCTTT.

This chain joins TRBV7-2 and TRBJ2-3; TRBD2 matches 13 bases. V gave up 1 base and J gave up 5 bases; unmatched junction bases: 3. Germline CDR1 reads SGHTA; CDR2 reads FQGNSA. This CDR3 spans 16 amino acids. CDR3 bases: TGTGCCAGCAGCTTAGTACTAGCGGGGGGGGGAGATACGCAGTATTTT. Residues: CASSLVLAGGGDTQYF.

In nucleotides, the CDR3 is TGCGCCAGCAGCTTACAGGGGAACGGCTACAATGAGCAGTTCTTC. Residues: CASSLQGNGYNEQFF. The chain links TRBV5-1 to TRBJ2-1, with 7 bases matching TRBD1. The J segment lost 3 bases and the V segment lost 2 bases, leaving 5 bases of the junction unmatched. Per germline, CDR1 SGHRS and CDR2 YFSETQ. CDR3 size: 15 residues.

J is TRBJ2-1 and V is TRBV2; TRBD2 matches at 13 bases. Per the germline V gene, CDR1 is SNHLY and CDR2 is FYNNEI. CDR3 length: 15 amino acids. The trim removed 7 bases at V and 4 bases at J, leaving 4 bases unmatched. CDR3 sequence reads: CASTQLAGGYNEQFF. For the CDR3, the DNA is TGTGCCAGCACGCAACTAGCGGGGGGGTACAATGAGCAGTTCTTC.

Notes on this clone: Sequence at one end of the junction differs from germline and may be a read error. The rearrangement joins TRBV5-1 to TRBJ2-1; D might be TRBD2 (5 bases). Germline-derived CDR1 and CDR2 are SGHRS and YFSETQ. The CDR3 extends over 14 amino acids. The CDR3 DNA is TGCGCCAGCAGTTTGGACTCCTGGCGGGATGAGCAGTTCTTC. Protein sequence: CASSLDSWRDEQFF.

CDR3 DNA sequence: TGTGCCAGTAGTGCCTTATCCTGGAGGACTGAAGCTTTCTTT. Its translation is CASSALSWRTEAFF. J is TRBJ1-1 and V is TRBV19; D is undetermined. The CDR3 has 14 residues. V was clipped by 5 bases and J by 5 bases, with 15 bases between them. CDR1 and CDR2 from the germline V gene are LNHDA and SQIVND (reference sequence). Based on the CDR3 plus reference TRBV19 and TRBJ1-1, the full variable domain is DGGITQSPKYLFRKEGQNVTLSCEQNLNHDAMYWYRQDPGQGLRLIYYSQIVNDFQKGDIAEGYSVSREKKESFPLTVTSAQKNPTAFYLCASSALSWRTEAFFGQGTRLTVV.

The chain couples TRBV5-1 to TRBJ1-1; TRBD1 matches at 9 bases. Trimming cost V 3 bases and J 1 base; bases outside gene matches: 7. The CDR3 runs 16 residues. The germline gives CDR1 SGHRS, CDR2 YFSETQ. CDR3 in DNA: TGCGCCAGCAGCTCTACAGGGGGCGCAGGGAACACTGAAGCTTTCTTT. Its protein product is CASSSTGGAGNTEAFF.

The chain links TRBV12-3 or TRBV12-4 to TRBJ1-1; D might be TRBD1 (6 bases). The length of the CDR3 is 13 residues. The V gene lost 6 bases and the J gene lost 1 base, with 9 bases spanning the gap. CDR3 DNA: TGTGCCAGCAGACAGACAGGGAACACTGAAGCTTTCTTT. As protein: CASRQTGNTEAFF.

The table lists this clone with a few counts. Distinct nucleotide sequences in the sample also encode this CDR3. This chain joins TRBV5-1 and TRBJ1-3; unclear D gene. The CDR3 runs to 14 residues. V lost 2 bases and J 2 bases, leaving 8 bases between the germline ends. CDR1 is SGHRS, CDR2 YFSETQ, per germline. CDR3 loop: CASSLTGTGNTIYF. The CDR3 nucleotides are TGCGCCAGCAGCTTAACCGGGACTGGAAACACCATATATTTT.

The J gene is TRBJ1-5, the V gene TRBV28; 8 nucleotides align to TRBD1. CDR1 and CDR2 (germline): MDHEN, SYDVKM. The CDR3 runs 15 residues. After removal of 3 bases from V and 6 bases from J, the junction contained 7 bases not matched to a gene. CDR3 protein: CASSFPGQGRQPQHF. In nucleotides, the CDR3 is TGTGCCAGCAGTTTCCCTGGACAGGGACGTCAGCCCCAGCATTTT.

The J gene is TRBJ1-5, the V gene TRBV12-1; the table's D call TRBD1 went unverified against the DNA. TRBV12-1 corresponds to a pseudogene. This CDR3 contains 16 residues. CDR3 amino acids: CASSLFLQVCNQPQHF. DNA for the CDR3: TGTGCCAGCAGCTTGTTTCTCCAGGTCTGCAATCAGCCCCAGCATTTT.

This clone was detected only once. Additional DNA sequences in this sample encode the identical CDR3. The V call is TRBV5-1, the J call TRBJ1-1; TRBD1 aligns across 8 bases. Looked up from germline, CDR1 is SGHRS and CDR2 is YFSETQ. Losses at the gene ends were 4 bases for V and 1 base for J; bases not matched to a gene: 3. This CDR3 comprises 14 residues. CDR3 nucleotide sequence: TGCGCCAGCAGCCTGGACAGGGCGAACACTGAAGCTTTCTTT. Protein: CASSLDRANTEAFF. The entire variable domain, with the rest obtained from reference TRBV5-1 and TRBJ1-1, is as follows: KAGVTQTPRYLIKTRGQQVTLSCSPISGHRSVSWYQQTPGQGLQFLFEYFSETQRNKGNFPGRFSGRQFSNSRSEMNVSTLELGDSALYLCASSLDRANTEAFFGQGTRLTVV.

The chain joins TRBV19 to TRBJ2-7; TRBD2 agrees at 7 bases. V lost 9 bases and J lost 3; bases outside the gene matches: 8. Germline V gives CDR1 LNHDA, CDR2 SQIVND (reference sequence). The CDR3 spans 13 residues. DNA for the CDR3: TGTGCCAGCCCCCCTGGGGGGGACTACGAGCAGTACTTC. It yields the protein CASPPGGDYEQYF.

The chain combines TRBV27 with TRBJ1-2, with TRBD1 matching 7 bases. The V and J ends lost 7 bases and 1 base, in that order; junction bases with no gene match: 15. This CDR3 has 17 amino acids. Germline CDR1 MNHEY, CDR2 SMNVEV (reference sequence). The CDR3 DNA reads TGTGCCAGCACCTCTTTCCAGGGGGTATTGAGTAACTATGGCTACACCTTC. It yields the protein CASTSFQGVLSNYGYTF.

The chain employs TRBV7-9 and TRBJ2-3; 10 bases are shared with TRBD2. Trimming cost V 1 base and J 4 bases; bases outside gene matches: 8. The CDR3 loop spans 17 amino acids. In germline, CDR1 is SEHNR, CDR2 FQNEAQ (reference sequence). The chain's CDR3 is CASSLESPSGSPDTQYF. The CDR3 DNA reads TGTGCCAGCAGCTTAGAATCTCCTAGCGGGAGCCCAGATACGCAGTATTTT.

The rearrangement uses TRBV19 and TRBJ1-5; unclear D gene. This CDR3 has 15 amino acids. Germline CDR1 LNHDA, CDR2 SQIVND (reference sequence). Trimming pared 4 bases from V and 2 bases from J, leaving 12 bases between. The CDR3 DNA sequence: TGTGCCAGTAGTACCCTTGAGAGGGGCAATCAGCCCCAGCATTTT. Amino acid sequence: CASSTLERGNQPQHF.

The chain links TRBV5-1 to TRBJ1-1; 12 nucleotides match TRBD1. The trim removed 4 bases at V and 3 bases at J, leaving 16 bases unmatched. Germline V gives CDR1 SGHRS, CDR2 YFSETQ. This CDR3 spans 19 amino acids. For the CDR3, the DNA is TGCGCCAGCAGCCAAAGACCGGCGGGACAGGGGGCCTTTGACACTGAAGCTTTCTTT. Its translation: CASSQRPAGQGAFDTEAFF.

The CDR3 region has the DNA TGTGCCAGCAGATCCGGGACTGGCAAGGGGACTAATGAAAAACTGTTTTTT. Amino acids: CASRSGTGKGTNEKLFF. The chain joins TRBV28 to TRBJ1-4; the D gene is possibly TRBD1 (5 bases). Trimming stripped 6 bases from V and 2 bases from J, with 19 bases between. CDR1 MDHEN and CDR2 SYDVKM come from the germline V gene. The CDR3 has 17 residues. The variable domain in full, with the rest retrieved from reference TRBV28 and TRBJ1-4, is DVKVTQSSRYLVKRTGEKVFLECVQDMDHENMFWYRQDPGLGLRLIYFSYDVKMKEKGDIPEGYSVSREKKERFSLILESASTNQTSMYLCASRSGTGKGTNEKLFFGSGTQLSVL.

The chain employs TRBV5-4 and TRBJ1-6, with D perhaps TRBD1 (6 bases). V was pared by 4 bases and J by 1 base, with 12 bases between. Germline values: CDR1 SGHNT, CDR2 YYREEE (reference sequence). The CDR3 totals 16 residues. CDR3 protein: CASSPERGSYNSPLHF. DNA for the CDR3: TGTGCCAGCAGCCCGGAAAGGGGGTCCTATAATTCACCCCTCCACTTT.

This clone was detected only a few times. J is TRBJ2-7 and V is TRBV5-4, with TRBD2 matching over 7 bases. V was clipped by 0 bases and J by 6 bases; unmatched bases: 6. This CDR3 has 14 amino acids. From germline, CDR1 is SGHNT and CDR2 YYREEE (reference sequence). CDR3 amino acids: CASSLGGGKGEQYF. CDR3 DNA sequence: TGTGCCAGCAGCTTGGGGGGAGGGAAAGGCGAGCAGTACTTC.

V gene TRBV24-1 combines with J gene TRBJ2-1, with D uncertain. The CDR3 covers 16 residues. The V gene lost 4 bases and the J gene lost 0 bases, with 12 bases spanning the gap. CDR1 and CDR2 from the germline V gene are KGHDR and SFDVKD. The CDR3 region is CATSETRPSSYNEQFF. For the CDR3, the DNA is TGTGCCACCAGTGAAACGAGGCCGAGCTCCTACAATGAGCAGTTCTTC.

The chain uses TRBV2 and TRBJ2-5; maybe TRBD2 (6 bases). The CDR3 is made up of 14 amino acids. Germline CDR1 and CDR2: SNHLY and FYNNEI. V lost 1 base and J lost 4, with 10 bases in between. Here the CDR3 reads CASSEERRGETQYF. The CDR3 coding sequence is TGTGCCAGCAGTGAAGAGCGGAGGGGAGAGACCCAGTACTTC.